This T cell receptor (beta chain) was observed in a study of early T cells in non-severe SARS-CoV-2 infection. Study background: Sequencing targeted bulk RNA from unsorted whole blood, leaving chains unpaired.

Broader study findings: VDJdb matching, biased toward anti-spike CD8 responses, missed private and CD4 specificities.

TCRdb analysed the 5' RACE reads with MiXCR anew, one entry per CDR3 protein. Of 55,000 to 70,000 distinct CDR3 sequences in the sample, 8.5% to 10% were seen once. This CDR3 is 15 amino acids long. There are a few counts of this clonotype. What it binds is unknown. Sequenced sample: whole blood. The source of this sequence is an adult who was a healthcare worker with PCR-confirmed SARS-CoV-2 infection or an uninfected control (not recorded which). The chain employs TRBV21-1 and TRBJ1-2. TRBV21-1 is annotated as a pseudogene. The CDR3 DNA sequence: TGTGCCAGCAGCAAAGAGGTCGGGAGATACTATGGCTACACCTTC. This sequence encodes CASSKEVGRYYGYTF.